Each of the 23 T cell receptor beta chains below was sequenced from the same sample in a study of cytomegalovirus exposure and HLA in healthy donors. Some clones are missing from TCRdb's copy, which holds only in-frame ones; the method was immunoSEQ multiplex PCR. This table has approximately 200,000 clones, 80% to 90% appearing once. Source material: PBMCs. Receptors originate from a woman between 25 and 40 years old in good health and CMV-seropositive.

The chain has TRBV7-3 and TRBJ2-1; 7 nucleotides line up with TRBD1. The CDR3 runs 15 residues. The V and J ends lost 0 bases and 3 bases, in that order; junction bases with no gene match: 2. Germline V gives CDR1 SGHTA, CDR2 FQGTGA. The chain's CDR3 is CASSLTRDSYNEQFF. For the CDR3, the DNA is TGTGCCAGCAGCTTAACAAGGGACAGCTACAATGAGCAGTTCTTC. Full variable domain (rest looked up from reference TRBV7-3 and TRBJ2-1): GAGVSQTPSNKVTEKGKYVELRCDPISGHTALYWYRQSLGQGPEFLIYFQGTGAADDSGLPNDRFFAVRPEGSVSTLKIQRTERGDSAVYLCASSLTRDSYNEQFFGPGTRLTVL.

The V gene is TRBV7-2, the J gene TRBJ2-7; D gene ambiguous. CDR3 size: 15 residues. CDR1 is SGHTA, CDR2 FQGNSA, per germline. With 1 base removed from V and 2 bases from J, the gap between germline ends came to 12 bases. CDR3 sequence: CASSLGSRLPYEQYF. The DNA for the CDR3 is TGTGCCAGCAGCTTAGGGTCCAGGTTACCCTACGAGCAGTACTTC.

The gene calls are TRBV9 and TRBJ2-5; D might be TRBD2 (5 bases). Germline V gives CDR1 SGDLS, CDR2 YYNGEE. Trimming removed 2 bases from V and 5 bases from J, with 10 bases in between. The CDR3 is 13 amino acids. CDR3 bases: TGTGCCAGCAGCGTCGGGGTCGGGGAGACCCAGTACTTC. Amino acids: CASSVGVGETQYF.

The rearrangement uses TRBV27 and TRBJ2-1; D is perhaps TRBD2 (6 bases). In germline, CDR1 is MNHEY, CDR2 SMNVEV (reference sequence). V shed 2 bases and J shed 5 bases, with 16 bases lying between them. The CDR3 totals 16 residues. CDR3 nucleotide sequence: TGTGCCAGCAGTTTACTTCCGGGAGAGTGGCACAATGAGCAGTTCTTC. This gives the protein CASSLLPGEWHNEQFF.

CDR3 DNA: TGCAGCGTGGGCTTCGGACAGACGAACACCGGGGAGCTGTTTTTT. Protein sequence: CSVGFGQTNTGELFF. The J gene is TRBJ2-2, the V gene TRBV29-1; D may be TRBD1 (6 bases). Germline V gene sequence: CDR1 SQVTM, CDR2 ANQGSEA. The V end was cut by 6 bases, the J end by 0 bases, with 14 bases between. The CDR3 has 15 amino acids.

In DNA, the CDR3 is TGTGCCAGCAGCTTAGTGTCGGGAGCCAACAGTGAGCAGTTCTTC. It is translated as CASSLVSGANSEQFF. V gene TRBV11-3 combines with J gene TRBJ2-1; possibly TRBD2 for D (6 bases). This CDR3 region has 15 residues. V was clipped by 1 base and J by 9 bases, with 16 bases between them. Germline CDR1 reads SGHNT; CDR2 reads YENEEA. Looking up the rest from reference TRBV11-3 and TRBJ2-1 gives the full variable domain: EAGVVQSPRYKIIEKKQPVAFWCNPISGHNTLYWYLQNLGQGPELLIRYENEEAVDDSQLPKDRFSAERLKGVDSTLKIQPAELGDSAVYLCASSLVSGANSEQFFGPGTRLTVL.

This sequence joins TRBV19 and TRBJ1-5, with 7 bases matching TRBD1. The germline gives CDR1 LNHDA, CDR2 SQIVND (reference sequence). This CDR3 is 15 amino acids long. J lost 7 bases, V lost 5 bases, and 11 bases had no gene match. The CDR3 here is CASSSREGTAQPQHF. The CDR3 DNA sequence: TGTGCCAGTAGTTCCCGGGAGGGGACAGCCCAGCCCCAGCATTTT.

Many counts were recorded for this clone. CDR3 in amino acids: CASSRRTGVEKLFF. The CDR3 nucleotides read TGTGCCAGCAGCCGCCGGACAGGGGTTGAAAAACTGTTTTTT. V usage is TRBV4-2 and J usage is TRBJ1-4, with 9 bases that match TRBD1. Per the germline V gene, CDR1 is LGHNA and CDR2 is YNFKEQ. V lost 4 bases to trimming and J lost 7 bases; unmatched junction nucleotides: 4. The CDR3 spans 14 residues.

The V call is TRBV5-4, the J call TRBJ1-1; 8 bases are shared with TRBD1. J lost 5 bases, V lost 4 bases, and 7 bases had no gene match. Germline loops: CDR1 SGHNT, CDR2 YYREEE (reference sequence). The CDR3 has 14 residues. CDR3 in DNA: TGTGCCAGCAGCCTACAGGACAGGGTGACTGAAGCTTTCTTT. Translating it yields CASSLQDRVTEAFF.

This sequence joins TRBV5-1 and TRBJ2-5; 9 nucleotides line up with TRBD1. Germline lookup yields CDR1 SGHRS and CDR2 YFSETQ. This CDR3 region has 16 residues. The junction had 10 bases not matched to a gene; V was cut back by 4 bases and J by 3 bases. CDR3 in amino acids: CASSTHGTGHEETQYF. The CDR3, as DNA: TGCGCCAGCAGCACCCACGGGACAGGGCATGAAGAGACCCAGTACTTC.

The chain carries TRBV5-1 and TRBJ1-2; 8 nucleotides match TRBD1. The germline V gene has CDR1 SGHRS and CDR2 YFSETQ. Germline trimming cut 3 bases from V and 0 bases from J; bases unmatched to any gene: 4. CDR3 length: 15 residues. In DNA, the CDR3 is TGCGCCAGCAGCTCCCGGACAGGGACTAACTATGGCTACACCTTC. It codes for CASSSRTGTNYGYTF. Using reference TRBV5-1 and TRBJ1-2 for the parts outside the CDR3, the full variable domain is KAGVTQTPRYLIKTRGQQVTLSCSPISGHRSVSWYQQTPGQGLQFLFEYFSETQRNKGNFPGRFSGRQFSNSRSEMNVSTLELGDSALYLCASSSRTGTNYGYTFGSGTRLTVV.

The J gene is TRBJ1-1, the V gene TRBV9, with 10 positions matching TRBD1. Germline V gene lookup returns CDR1 SGDLS and CDR2 YYNGEE. The V and J ends lost 0 bases and 5 bases, in that order; junction bases with no gene match: 13. The CDR3 length is 18 residues. The CDR3 nucleotides read TGTGCCAGCAGCGTAGGCCCCGGGACAGGGGCCGTTGAAACTGAAGCTTTCTTT. The encoded protein is CASSVGPGTGAVETEAFF.

The chain links TRBV5-1 to TRBJ2-7, with unresolved D. V lost 5 bases, J lost 2 bases, and 14 bases lay in between. Germline assignment: CDR1 SGHRS and CDR2 YFSETQ. The CDR3 has 14 amino acids. The chain's CDR3 is CASSSSVPTYEQYF. Written as DNA, the CDR3 is TGCGCCAGCAGTTCGTCGGTTCCCACCTACGAGCAGTACTTC.

This clone was counted many times. Other DNA sequences of this sample code for an identical CDR3. The chain joins TRBV6-5 to TRBJ1-2; 7 bases align to TRBD1. The V gene's germline CDR1 is MNHEY and CDR2 SVGAGI. This CDR3 is 11 amino acids long. V lost 7 bases to trimming and J lost 4 bases; unmatched junction nucleotides: 0. The CDR3 spells CASTGGYGYTF. CDR3 sequence (DNA): TGTGCCAGCACAGGGGGCTATGGCTACACCTTC.

V usage is TRBV7-9 and J usage is TRBJ2-1; D is unclear. There are 11 residues in the CDR3. The germline V gene has CDR1 SEHNR and CDR2 FQNEAQ (reference sequence). V was shortened by 3 bases and J by 12 bases, with 9 bases between the two germline ends. CDR3 DNA sequence: TGTGCCAGCAGCTTCGGGTGGCGGCAGTTCTTC. It yields the protein CASSFGWRQFF.

Points on this clone: One end of the junction varies from germline; a read error may be responsible. J is TRBJ2-5 and V is TRBV2; D perhaps matches TRBD2 (5 bases). Germline V gene lookup returns CDR1 SNHLY and CDR2 FYNNEI. The CDR3 extends over 15 amino acids. CDR3 nucleotides: TGTGCCAGCAGCTATAGTGAGGGAGACCATGAGACCCAGTACTTC. Translating it yields CASSYSEGDHETQYF.

The J gene is TRBJ2-7, the V gene TRBV11-2, with 9 bases identical to TRBD1. With 3 bases clipped from V and 1 base from J, the junction kept 1 base outside the gene matches. The germline CDR1 and CDR2 sequences are SGHAT and FQNNGV. The CDR3 has 14 residues. This CDR3 reads CASSFGTGSYEQYF. CDR3 DNA sequence: TGTGCCAGCAGCTTTGGGACAGGGTCCTACGAGCAGTACTTC.

V is TRBV29-1 and J is TRBJ2-7; D is perhaps TRBD2 (5 bases). The V gene's germline CDR1 is SQVTM and CDR2 ANQGSEA. The CDR3 is 13 residues long. Trimming removed 4 bases from V and 6 bases from J, with 16 bases in between. For the CDR3, the DNA is TGCAGCGTTGTCGGGGAAGCCGGCCTCGAGCAGTACTTC. Encoded protein: CSVVGEAGLEQYF.

The V gene is TRBV15, the J gene TRBJ2-7; TRBD2 is a possible D gene (5 bases). This CDR3 region has 15 residues. V lost 1 base and J 3 bases, leaving 13 bases between the germline ends. CDR1 and CDR2 (germline): LNHNV, YYDKDF (reference sequence). The CDR3 coding sequence is TGTGCCACCAGCAGAGCCAGCGGAAGCCGCTACGAGCAGTACTTC. This gives the protein CATSRASGSRYEQYF.

The chain uses TRBV7-8 and TRBJ1-5, with 8 nucleotides matching TRBD1. This CDR3 is 16 amino acids long. Losses at the gene ends were 4 bases for V and 2 bases for J; bases not matched to a gene: 7. CDR1 SGHVS and CDR2 FQNEAQ come from the germline V gene. In nucleotides, the CDR3 is TGTGCCAGCAGCTCTAGGACAGGGCAAGGCAATCAGCCCCAGCATTTT. Amino acid sequence: CASSSRTGQGNQPQHF.

The chain couples TRBV7-9 to TRBJ1-2; D not certain. The CDR3 is 14 residues long. Germline-derived CDR1 and CDR2 are SEHNR and FQNEAQ (reference sequence). The V gene lost 7 bases and the J gene lost 6 bases, with 18 bases spanning the gap. The DNA for the CDR3 is TGTGCCAGCACCTTGGCCGGAGGAGGGCATGGCTACACCTTC. Its translation is CASTLAGGGHGYTF.

The chain recombines TRBV5-1 with TRBJ2-5, with 8 bases matching TRBD1. The ends lost 4 bases at V and 0 bases at J; junction bases unmatched: 5. The CDR3 covers 15 residues. Germline CDR1 is SGHRS and CDR2 is YFSETQ. CDR3: CASSLGTGNQETQYF. The CDR3, as DNA: TGCGCCAGCAGCCTCGGGACAGGAAACCAAGAGACCCAGTACTTC.

Only a few counts were recorded for this clone. The chain combines TRBV15 with TRBJ1-5; the D is unclear. Trimming shortened V by 2 bases and J by 5 bases, and 13 bases separated the two germline ends. The CDR3 covers 15 residues. Germline CDR1 reads LNHNV; CDR2 reads YYDKDF (reference sequence). CDR3 amino acids: CATSRTTGSHQPQHF. CDR3 coding DNA: TGTGCCACCAGCAGAACCACGGGTTCTCATCAGCCCCAGCATTTT.